The next 27 T cell receptor beta chains were all read from a single sample in a study of T cells in Graves' hyperthyroidism and ophthalmopathy. There were TCR beta CDR3 regions amplified from RNA transcripts. TCR CDR3 underwent first-round RT-PCR with the HTBI primer set. In TCRdb, the multiplex PCR reads were re-called with MiXCR into one record per CDR3 protein. Among more than 300,000 distinct CDR3 sequences listed, about 17% were seen once. Sequenced sample: blood. These receptors originate from a woman in her 30s with Graves' hyperthyroidism that later progressed to Graves' ophthalmopathy.

This clonotype was counted at least ten times. The chain links TRBV28 to TRBJ2-7; TRBD1 matches at 8 bases. V trimming: 7 bases; J trimming: 5 bases; junction bases outside the gene matches: 13. Germline CDR1 is MDHEN and CDR2 is SYDVKM. This CDR3 is built from 15 residues. DNA for the CDR3: TGTGCCAGCACGGGGATTACTCAGGGGGCCCACGAGCAGTACTTC. It yields the protein CASTGITQGAHEQYF.

This clonotype was counted at least ten times. The V and J genes are TRBV6-1 and TRBJ1-1; TRBD1 matches at 9 bases. The J segment lost 5 bases and the V segment lost 8 bases, leaving 12 bases of the junction unmatched. The CDR3 runs to 15 residues. The germline V gene encodes CDR1 MNHNS and CDR2 SASEGT. This CDR3 is CASSRDRVVGTEAFF. Written as DNA, the CDR3 is TGTGCCAGCTCCCGGGACAGGGTCGTCGGGACTGAAGCTTTCTTT.

Many counts were recorded for this clonotype. The chain employs TRBV28 and TRBJ2-5; TRBD2 agrees at 7 bases. The CDR3 is made up of 14 amino acids. With V trimmed by 7 bases and J by 4 bases, 9 bases remained unmatched. The germline V gene encodes CDR1 MDHEN and CDR2 SYDVKM. Here the CDR3 reads CASNPVRGRETQYF. Written as DNA, the CDR3 is TGTGCCAGCAATCCTGTGCGGGGGAGAGAGACCCAGTACTTC.

In this sample, this clonotype turned up many times. V usage is TRBV27 and J usage is TRBJ1-2, with 11 bases identical to TRBD1. The V gene's germline CDR1 is MNHEY and CDR2 SMNVEV (reference sequence). The V and J ends lost 4 bases and 0 bases, in that order; junction bases with no gene match: 4. The CDR3 contains 16 residues. CDR3 nucleotides: TGTGCCAGCAGTTCCGGACAGGGGGCCTCTAACTATGGCTACACCTTC. Amino acids: CASSSGQGASNYGYTF.

The CDR3 sequence is CSAIKLGTYNEQFF. The CDR3 DNA reads as TGCAGTGCCATTAAACTAGGGACCTACAATGAGCAGTTCTTC. The rearrangement uses TRBV20-1 and TRBJ2-1; maybe TRBD2 (5 bases). In germline, CDR1 is DFQATT, CDR2 SNEGSKA (reference sequence). Trimming removed 6 bases from V and 2 bases from J, with 14 bases in between. The length of the CDR3 is 14 residues.

Remarks on this clonotype: The junction shows a germline mismatch at one end, possibly a read error. This sequence joins TRBV2 and TRBJ2-3; D might be TRBD1 (6 bases). This CDR3 region has 15 residues. CDR1 is SNHLY, CDR2 FYNNEI, per germline. This CDR3 reads CASIGDIFSTDTQCF. Written as DNA, the CDR3 is TGTGCCAGCATTGGGGACATCTTTAGCACAGATACGCAGTGTTTT.

The table lists this clonotype with many counts. The chain uses TRBV6-1 and TRBJ1-1, with 7 bases identical to TRBD1. V was clipped by 6 bases and J by 1 base; unmatched bases: 5. CDR1 and CDR2 (germline): MNHNS, SASEGT. The CDR3 consists of 14 residues. The chain's CDR3 is CASSIGTENTEAFF. CDR3 nucleotide sequence: TGTGCCAGCAGCATAGGGACAGAGAACACTGAAGCTTTCTTT.

This clonotype appeared many times. The V call is TRBV2, the J call TRBJ1-1; D perhaps matches TRBD1 (5 bases). The germline V and J ends were trimmed by 5 bases and 0 bases, with 7 bases remaining between them. Per the germline V gene, CDR1 is SNHLY and CDR2 is FYNNEI. This CDR3 is built from 13 residues. DNA for the CDR3: TGTGCCAGCAGTAGACAGATGAACACTGAAGCTTTCTTT. Protein product: CASSRQMNTEAFF.

This clonotype was observed a handful of times. This chain links TRBV9 with TRBJ2-1, with a possible D match to TRBD2 (5 bases). V gave up 2 bases and J gave up 4 bases, with 13 bases separating them. The V gene's germline CDR1 is SGDLS and CDR2 YYNGEE. The CDR3 sequence is 15 residues long. The DNA for the CDR3 is TGTGCCAGCAGCGTCGGATTAGCGTTATACAATGAGCAGTTCTTC. Protein: CASSVGLALYNEQFF. The variable domain in full, with the rest retrieved from reference TRBV9 and TRBJ2-1, is DSGVTQTPKHLITATGQRVTLRCSPRSGDLSVYWYQQSLDQGLQFLIQYYNGEERAKGNILERFSAQQFPDLHSELNLSSLELGDSALYFCASSVGLALYNEQFFGPGTRLTVL.

The J gene is TRBJ2-1, the V gene TRBV13, with 7 bases matching TRBD1. The CDR3 extends over 15 amino acids. J gave up 9 bases and V 3 bases, and 11 bases lay outside the gene matches. In germline, CDR1 is PRHDT, CDR2 FYEKMQ (reference sequence). As DNA, the CDR3 is TGTGCCAGCAGCTTTTTTAGACAGGGTGGAGGTGAGCAGTTCTTC. Its translation: CASSFFRQGGGEQFF.

The J gene is TRBJ2-3, the V gene TRBV28, with 10 bases that match TRBD2. CDR3 length equals 17 residues. The junction had 13 bases not matched to a gene; V was cut back by 5 bases and J by 5 bases. Germline V gene data show CDR1 as MDHEN and CDR2 as SYDVKM. The CDR3 nucleotides read TGTGCCAGCAGTCCCTACCCTACTAGCGGGGTCGTAGATACGCAGTATTTT. It yields the protein CASSPYPTSGVVDTQYF.

This clonotype has more than one count but fewer than ten. The chain combines TRBV6-2 or TRBV6-3 with TRBJ2-3, with 13 bases aligning to TRBD2. Trimming at V came to 1 base and at J to 3 bases, leaving 4 bases not matched to a gene. The CDR3 sequence is 17 residues long. Germline CDR1 reads MNHEY; CDR2 reads SVGEGT. For the CDR3, the DNA is TGTGCCAGCAGTTACTGGACTAGCGGGAGCGCGACAGATACGCAGTATTTT. This codes for CASSYWTSGSATDTQYF.

At least ten counts were recorded for this clonotype. The rearrangement links TRBV13 to TRBJ1-4; no firm D call. Trimming stripped 0 bases from V and 9 bases from J, with 2 bases between. CDR3 length: 11 residues. Looked up from germline, CDR1 is PRHDT and CDR2 is FYEKMQ (reference sequence). DNA for the CDR3: TGTGCCAGCAGCTTAGGCCAAAAACTGTTTTTT. Its protein is CASSLGQKLFF. The full variable domain, with the rest looked up from reference TRBV13 and TRBJ1-4, is AAGVIQSPRHLIKEKRETATLKCYPIPRHDTVYWYQQGPGQDPQFLISFYEKMQSDKGSIPDRFSAQQFSDYHSELNMSSLELGDSALYFCASSLGQKLFFGSGTQLSVL.

There are many counts of this clonotype. V and J are TRBV7-6 and TRBJ2-1; TRBD1 is a possible D gene (5 bases). V gave up 2 bases and J gave up 3 bases, with 11 bases separating them. Germline CDR1 and CDR2: SGHVS and FNYEAQ. This CDR3 has 15 amino acids. As DNA, the CDR3 is TGTGCCAGCAGCTTACTGGTTACAGGCTACAATGAGCAGTTCTTC. The encoded protein is CASSLLVTGYNEQFF.

This clonotype was observed a handful of times. This rearrangement joins TRBV12-3 or TRBV12-4 to TRBJ2-1; D is possibly TRBD2 (5 bases). This CDR3 comprises 13 residues. V lost 0 bases to trimming and J lost 11 bases, with 11 bases between them. Here the CDR3 reads CASSLALDSKQFF. CDR3 nucleotides: TGTGCCAGCAGTTTAGCACTGGACTCGAAGCAGTTCTTC.

This clonotype came up a few times. This rearrangement joins TRBV5-6 to TRBJ2-5; TRBD1 might be the D (6 bases). Between the trimmed V and J ends, which lost 2 bases and 5 bases, there was a span of 16 bases. The CDR3 has 15 residues. In germline, CDR1 is SGHDT, CDR2 YYEEEE. Here the CDR3 DNA reads TGTGCCAGCAGCTTACCGGGACACGGCGGGGAGACCCAGTACTTC. It translates to CASSLPGHGGETQYF.

This clonotype was recorded once. The chain is built from TRBV5-6 and TRBJ1-2; a possible D gene is TRBD1 (6 bases). Trimming removed 3 bases from V and 4 bases from J, with 13 bases in between. This CDR3 has 14 residues. CDR1 and CDR2 (germline): SGHDT, YYEEEE. CDR3 sequence: CASSSHRVLYGYTF. CDR3 nucleotides: TGTGCCAGCAGCTCCCACAGGGTTCTCTATGGCTACACCTTC.

This clonotype was observed a few times. The chain couples TRBV6-1 to TRBJ2-1, with 7 bases lining up with TRBD1. The CDR3 runs 15 residues. Germline values: CDR1 MNHNS, CDR2 SASEGT. Losses at the gene ends were 6 bases for V and 5 bases for J; bases not matched to a gene: 10. The DNA of the CDR3 is TGTGCCAGCAGCTGGGATCCGGGACAGAACAATGAGCAGTTCTTC. Its protein product is CASSWDPGQNNEQFF.

This clonotype was detected once. The chain recombines TRBV4-1 with TRBJ2-7; the match to TRBD2 covers 10 bases. This CDR3 region has 16 residues. Germline V gene lookup returns CDR1 MGHRA and CDR2 YSYEKL. The J segment lost 2 bases and the V segment lost 1 base, leaving 5 bases of the junction unmatched. The DNA of the CDR3 is TGCGCCAGCAGCCAAGTAGCTACTAGCGGGACCTACGAGCAGTACTTC. Protein: CASSQVATSGTYEQYF.

This clonotype was observed many times. This chain uses TRBV27 with TRBJ2-1; 8 bases map to TRBD2. The V and J ends lost 0 bases and 8 bases, in that order; junction bases with no gene match: 15. Germline V gene lookup returns CDR1 MNHEY and CDR2 SMNVEV (reference sequence). The CDR3 runs 18 residues. This chain's CDR3 is CASSLSIPLSSGGYEQFF. CDR3 DNA sequence: TGTGCCAGCAGTTTATCGATTCCTTTGTCGAGCGGGGGTTATGAGCAGTTCTTC.

This clonotype was found many times. The CDR3 protein is CSVEALPDRQGSGYTF. CDR3 in DNA: TGCAGCGTTGAAGCCCTTCCGGACAGGCAGGGATCTGGCTACACCTTC. The rearrangement joins TRBV29-1 to TRBJ1-2; 7 bases are a match to TRBD1. Germline-derived CDR1 and CDR2 are SQVTM and ANQGSEA. This CDR3 has 16 residues. J lost 7 bases, V lost 1 base, and 15 bases had no gene match.

The table lists this clonotype with many counts. V is TRBV20-1 and J is TRBJ2-7, with a tentative D call TRBD1 (7 bases). The ends were cut back, 1 base at V and 0 bases at J, with 13 bases in the middle. CDR3 length: 15 residues. Germline loops: CDR1 DFQATT, CDR2 SNEGSKA (reference sequence). The CDR3 DNA reads TGCAGTGCTAGAGGGGCGGGACAGACCTCCTACGAGCAGTACTTC. Translated, it gives CSARGAGQTSYEQYF.

This clonotype was found many times. This chain uses TRBV18 with TRBJ2-7; possibly TRBD1 for D (6 bases). V was shortened by 3 bases and J by 3 bases, with 12 bases between the two germline ends. CDR1 KGHSH and CDR2 LQKENI come from the germline V gene. There are 14 residues in the CDR3. This CDR3 reads CASSPATGLYEQYF. The CDR3, as DNA: TGTGCCAGCTCACCCGCGACAGGCCTCTACGAGCAGTACTTC.

Turning to this clonotype: A much larger clone lies one base from this, so it may be a read error. The chain recombines TRBV27 with TRBJ2-7; TRBD2 agrees at 7 bases. The V gene's germline CDR1 is MNHEY and CDR2 SMNVEV (reference sequence). The CDR3 sequence is 14 residues long. The CDR3 DNA follows: TGTGCCAGCAGTTCCGGGGAGGGTTCCTGCGAGCAGTACTTC. Translated: CASSSGEGSCEQYF.

This clonotype was counted between two and nine times. The chain recombines TRBV6-6 with TRBJ1-1; D remains unclear. Per germline, CDR1 MNHNY and CDR2 SVGAGI (reference sequence). The CDR3 sequence is 14 residues long. V was trimmed by 0 bases and J by 1 base, leaving 6 bases between them. The CDR3 nucleotides are TGTGCCAGCAGTTACTCGGGCAAGAACACTGAAGCTTTCTTT. This sequence encodes CASSYSGKNTEAFF.

This clonotype was counted between two and nine times. The gene calls are TRBV19 and TRBJ2-1, with 9 bases fitting TRBD2. The V gene's germline CDR1 is LNHDA and CDR2 SQIVND (reference sequence). This CDR3 comprises 16 residues. The J segment lost 7 bases and the V segment lost 3 bases, leaving 10 bases of the junction unmatched. The CDR3 is CASSIRAGGRRNEQFF. CDR3 in DNA: TGTGCCAGTAGTATCCGAGCGGGGGGCAGGAGGAATGAGCAGTTCTTC.

This clonotype has a count of ten or more. J is TRBJ2-5 and V is TRBV28, with D unclear. The V end was cut by 1 base, the J end by 3 bases, with 9 bases between. From germline, CDR1 is MDHEN and CDR2 SYDVKM. This CDR3 is built from 14 residues. This chain's CDR3 is CASSLLEGKETQYF. The CDR3 DNA is TGTGCCAGCAGTTTATTAGAAGGGAAAGAGACCCAGTACTTC. Looking up the rest from reference TRBV28 and TRBJ2-5 gives the full variable domain: DVKVTQSSRYLVKRTGEKVFLECVQDMDHENMFWYRQDPGLGLRLIYFSYDVKMKEKGDIPEGYSVSREKKERFSLILESASTNQTSMYLCASSLLEGKETQYFGPGTRLLVL.